This T cell receptor beta chain was obtained from a study of monozygotic twins with inflammatory bowel disease. From the 5' RACE reads, TCRdb lists one entry per CDR3 protein and no DNA. The table for this sample gives approximately 400,000 distinct CDR3 sequences. The CDR3 loop spans 15 amino acids. Germline CDR1 reads SGHVS; CDR2 reads FQNEAQ. This TCR was sampled from a human donor with ulcerative colitis or Crohn's disease, or a healthy co-twin of an affected twin (not recorded which). What was sequenced was blood. The V and J genes are TRBV7-8 and TRBJ1-6; TCRdb picks TRBD1, but there is no DNA to check that call. This CDR3 is CASRILPGSNSPLHF.